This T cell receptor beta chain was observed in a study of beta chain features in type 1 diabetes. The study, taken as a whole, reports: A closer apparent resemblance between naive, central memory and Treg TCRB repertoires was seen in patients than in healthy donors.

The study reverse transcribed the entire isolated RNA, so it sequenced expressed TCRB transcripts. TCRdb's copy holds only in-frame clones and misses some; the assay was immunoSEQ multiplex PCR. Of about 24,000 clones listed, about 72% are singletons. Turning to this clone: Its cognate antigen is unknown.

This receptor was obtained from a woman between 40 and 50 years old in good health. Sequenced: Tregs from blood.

Here the CDR3 reads CASSQDLSGNTEAFF. Written as DNA, the CDR3 is TGTGCCAGCAGCCAAGATTTATCGGGGAACACTGAAGCTTTCTTT. This chain links TRBV14 with TRBJ1-1; D gene unclear. V lost 0 bases to trimming and J lost 1 base, with 9 bases between them. Germline assignment: CDR1 SGHDN and CDR2 FVKESK. The CDR3 sequence is 15 residues long.